This T cell receptor beta chain was identified in a study of chemoradiotherapy in HPV16-positive cancers. Study information: A couple of HPV16-positive patients' cells yielded candidate HPV-specific clones and common motifs.

This CDR3 region has 13 residues. Trimming removed 3 bases at V and 2 bases at J, with 10 bases between. Germline CDR1 reads GTSNPN; CDR2 reads SVGIG (reference sequence). Comments on this clone: Its specificity is unknown.

Method: immunoSEQ multiplex PCR; TCRdb's copy keeps in-frame clones and lacks some. The table has over 10,000 clones, approximately 80% seen once. The study's findings and limits: In HPV16-positive patients, HPV-responsive T-cell expansion tracked better recurrence-free survival. Functional assays defining HPV-specific T cells used only a couple of HPV16-positive patients.

Repeated repertoire sampling spanned the course of chemoradiotherapy. The V and J genes are TRBV30 and TRBJ1-1; D is undetermined. This sequence was found in a human donor with HPV-associated anogenital cancer. The specimen was taken from a patient who underwent chemoradiotherapy. In DNA form, the CDR3 reads TGTGCCTGGAGGGTCGGGGATAACACTGAAGCTTTCTTT. This gives the protein CAWRVGDNTEAFF.